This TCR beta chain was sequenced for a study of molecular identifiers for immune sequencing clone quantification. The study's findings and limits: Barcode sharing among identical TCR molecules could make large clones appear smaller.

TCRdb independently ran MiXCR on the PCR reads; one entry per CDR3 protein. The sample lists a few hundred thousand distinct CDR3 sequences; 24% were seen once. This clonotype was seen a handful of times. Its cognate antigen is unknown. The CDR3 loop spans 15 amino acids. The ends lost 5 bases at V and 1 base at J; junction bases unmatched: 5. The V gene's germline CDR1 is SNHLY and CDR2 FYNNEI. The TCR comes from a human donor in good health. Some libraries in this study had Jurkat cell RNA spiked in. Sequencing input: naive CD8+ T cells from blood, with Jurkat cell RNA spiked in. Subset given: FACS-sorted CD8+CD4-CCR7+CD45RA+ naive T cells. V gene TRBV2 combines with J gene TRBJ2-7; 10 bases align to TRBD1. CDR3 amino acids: CASSSTGGKSYEQYF. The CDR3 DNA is TGTGCCAGCAGTTCGACAGGGGGCAAGTCCTACGAGCAGTACTTC. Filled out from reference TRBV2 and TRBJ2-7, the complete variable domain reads EPEVTQTPSHQVTQMGQEVILRCVPISNHLYFYWYRQILGQKVEFLVSFYNNEISEKSEIFDDQFSVERPDGSNFTLKIRSTKLEDSAMYFCASSSTGGKSYEQYFGPGTRLTVT.